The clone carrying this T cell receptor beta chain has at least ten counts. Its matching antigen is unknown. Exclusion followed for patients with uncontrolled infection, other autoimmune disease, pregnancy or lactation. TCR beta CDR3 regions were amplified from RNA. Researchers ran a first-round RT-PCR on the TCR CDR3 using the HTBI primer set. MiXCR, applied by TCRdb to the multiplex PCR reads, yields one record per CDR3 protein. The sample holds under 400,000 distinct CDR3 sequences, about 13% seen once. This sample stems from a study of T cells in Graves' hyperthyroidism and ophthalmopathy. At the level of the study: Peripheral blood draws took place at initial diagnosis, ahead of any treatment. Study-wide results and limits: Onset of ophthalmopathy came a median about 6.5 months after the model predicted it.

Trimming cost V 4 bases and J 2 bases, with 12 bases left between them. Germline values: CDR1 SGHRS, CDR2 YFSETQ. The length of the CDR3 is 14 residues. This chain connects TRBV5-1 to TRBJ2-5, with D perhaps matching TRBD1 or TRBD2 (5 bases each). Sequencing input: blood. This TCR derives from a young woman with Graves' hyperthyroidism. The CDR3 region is CASSPRGPQETQYF. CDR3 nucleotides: TGCGCCAGCAGCCCTAGGGGACCTCAAGAGACCCAGTACTTC.